A single sample gave rise to the 25 T cell receptor beta chains below, sequenced in a study of T cell responses to AZD1222 COVID-19 vaccine. Sequencing was performed with immunoSEQ multiplex PCR; in TCRdb, only in-frame clones are kept and a portion is missing. The top ten hold 0.8% to 1.1% of the sample, which has 100,000 to 150,000 clones, around 92% seen once. This sample comprised peripheral blood, obtained on day 0 of AZD1222 vaccination. Receptors originate from an adult in good health.

The chain links TRBV7-3 to TRBJ2-1, with TRBD2 as a possible D gene (6 bases). The V and J ends lost 3 bases and 4 bases respectively, with 13 bases between them. There are 15 residues in the CDR3. Germline V CDR1 and CDR2: SGHTA, FQGTGA. The CDR3 nucleotides read TGTGCCAGCAGCTTTTCGGGAGCCCGTTACAATGAGCAGTTCTTC. Translating it yields CASSFSGARYNEQFF.

This clone was seen a handful of times. The V call is TRBV5-1, the J call TRBJ2-1; D call uncertain. Trimming stripped 1 base from V and 6 bases from J, with 20 bases between. The CDR3 has 17 amino acids. The germline gives CDR1 SGHRS, CDR2 YFSETQ. DNA for the CDR3: TGCGCCAGCAGCTTGCCACCACAGCTTGTCTGGACCAATGAGCAGTTCTTC. Its protein product is CASSLPPQLVWTNEQFF.

The V call is TRBV9, the J call TRBJ2-2; 7 bases fit TRBD2. Losses at the gene ends were 3 bases for V and 6 bases for J; bases not matched to a gene: 8. The CDR3 is made up of 15 amino acids. Germline CDR1 SGDLS, CDR2 YYNGEE. This chain's CDR3 is CASSARAGRAGELFF. The CDR3 DNA reads as TGTGCCAGCAGCGCGCGAGCGGGGCGGGCCGGGGAGCTGTTTTTT.

The V and J genes are TRBV28 and TRBJ1-5; the match to TRBD1 covers 7 bases. Germline V gene data show CDR1 as MDHEN and CDR2 as SYDVKM. The CDR3 loop spans 13 amino acids. Losses at the gene ends were 8 bases for V and 3 bases for J; bases not matched to a gene: 4. In DNA form, the CDR3 reads TGTGCCAGCCAGGGACAGTTCAATCAGCCCCAGCATTTT. Protein sequence: CASQGQFNQPQHF.

V gene TRBV14 combines with J gene TRBJ2-3; a possible D gene is TRBD1 (6 bases). This CDR3 comprises 19 residues. Germline assignment: CDR1 SGHDN and CDR2 FVKESK. Trimming removed 0 bases from V and 0 bases from J, with 19 bases in between. As DNA, the CDR3 is TGTGCCAGCAGCCAAGAAGGCGCCCTTAGAAGGGGGAGCACAGATACGCAGTATTTT. Protein sequence: CASSQEGALRRGSTDTQYF.

This chain connects TRBV9 to TRBJ2-1; 9 nucleotides match TRBD2. This CDR3 has 17 amino acids. In germline, CDR1 is SGDLS, CDR2 YYNGEE. V shed 0 bases and J 2 bases; nucleotides not matched to a gene: 6. The CDR3 protein is CASSVVGAGGTYNEQFF. The CDR3 DNA reads TGTGCCAGCAGCGTAGTGGGAGCGGGAGGCACCTACAATGAGCAGTTCTTC.

The rearrangement links TRBV19 to TRBJ2-2, with 11 bases fitting TRBD1. CDR1 is LNHDA and CDR2 is SQIVND in the germline V gene (reference sequence). Losses at the gene ends were 9 bases for V and 4 bases for J; bases not matched to a gene: 7. The CDR3 extends over 15 amino acids. Here the CDR3 DNA reads TGTGCCAGCGGACAGGGGGCTTCGGGCACCGGGGAGCTGTTTTTT. This sequence encodes CASGQGASGTGELFF.

This chain links TRBV15 with TRBJ1-1, with D possibly matching TRBD1 (6 bases). This CDR3 region has 15 residues. Trimming stripped 1 base from V and 6 bases from J, with 15 bases between. Per germline, CDR1 LNHNV and CDR2 YYDKDF (reference sequence). The CDR3 region has the DNA TGTGCCACCAGCAGAGTTGTTCCCCAGGGGCCTGAAGCTTTCTTT. Translation: CATSRVVPQGPEAFF.

The chain carries TRBV9 and TRBJ1-4, with TRBD1 as a possible D gene (6 bases). Germline loops: CDR1 SGDLS, CDR2 YYNGEE. Between the trimmed V and J ends, which lost 0 bases and 8 bases, there was a span of 14 bases. There are 15 residues in the CDR3. CDR3 residues: CASSVAWGLGEKLFF. The CDR3 bases are TGTGCCAGCAGCGTAGCTTGGGGGCTTGGAGAAAAACTGTTTTTT.

The rearrangement uses TRBV19 and TRBJ2-3; D call uncertain. Trimming removed 9 bases at V and 6 bases at J, with 16 bases between. From germline, CDR1 is LNHDA and CDR2 SQIVND (reference sequence). The CDR3 is 13 residues long. Written as DNA, the CDR3 is TGTGCCAGCGCCGGATTCTCTCGGGATACGCAGTATTTT. It encodes CASAGFSRDTQYF.

V is TRBV7-9 and J is TRBJ1-3, with D tentatively TRBD1 (5 bases). V was cut by 4 bases and J by 8 bases, with 15 bases left in between. The CDR3 runs to 14 residues. Germline assignment: CDR1 SEHNR and CDR2 FQNEAQ (reference sequence). CDR3 bases: TGTGCCAGCAGCTACCGGGACTTTTGGGACACCATATATTTT. Translated: CASSYRDFWDTIYF.

V gene TRBV2 combines with J gene TRBJ1-2; tentative D call: TRBD1 (5 bases). The ends were cut back, 4 bases at V and 3 bases at J, with 12 bases in the middle. CDR1 and CDR2 from the germline V gene are SNHLY and FYNNEI. The CDR3 has 14 amino acids. The CDR3 spells CASSAGGAYYGYTF. The CDR3 region has the DNA TGTGCCAGCAGTGCCGGAGGGGCGTACTATGGCTACACCTTC.

The V call is TRBV7-3, the J call TRBJ2-5; no reliable D call. The CDR3 spans 13 residues. Trimming cost V 2 bases and J 0 bases, with 4 bases left between them. Germline CDR1 is SGHTA and CDR2 is FQGTGA. DNA of the CDR3: TGTGCCAGCAGCTTAGGGAACCAAGAGACCCAGTACTTC. This encodes CASSLGNQETQYF. The full variable domain, with the rest looked up from reference TRBV7-3 and TRBJ2-5, is GAGVSQTPSNKVTEKGKYVELRCDPISGHTALYWYRQSLGQGPEFLIYFQGTGAADDSGLPNDRFFAVRPEGSVSTLKIQRTERGDSAVYLCASSLGNQETQYFGPGTRLLVL.

This clone was recorded only once. The gene calls are TRBV12-1 and TRBJ1-6; the table's D call, TRBD1, has no DNA check behind it. TRBV12-1 is a pseudogene locus. The CDR3 is 16 residues long. In DNA form, the CDR3 reads TGTGCCAGCAGCTTTAACGGCAGGTCCTATAATTCACCCCTCCACTTT. Encoded protein: CASSFNGRSYNSPLHF.

This chain joins TRBV6-5 and TRBJ2-7, with D possibly being TRBD1 (6 bases). Germline values: CDR1 MNHEY, CDR2 SVGAGI. The CDR3 is 11 amino acids. In nucleotides, the CDR3 is TGTGCGGGGGCCGGTATCCACGAGCAGTACTTC. Translation: CAGAGIHEQYF.

The count of this clone is one. The chain couples TRBV19 to TRBJ1-1; 11 bases are a match to TRBD1. This CDR3 spans 15 amino acids. After removal of 4 bases from V and 6 bases from J, the junction contained 7 bases not matched to a gene. Per the germline V gene, CDR1 is LNHDA and CDR2 is SQIVND (reference sequence). The CDR3 DNA follows: TGTGCCAGTAGTACAGGACAGGGGGCGCTGTCTGAAGCTTTCTTT. It translates to CASSTGQGALSEAFF.

On this clone itself: An end of the junction differs from the germline gene, which may be a read error. V gene TRBV7-7 combines with J gene TRBJ2-7; 11 nucleotides line up with TRBD1. Per the germline V gene, CDR1 is SSHAT and CDR2 is FNYEAQ (reference sequence). The CDR3 runs 15 residues. This CDR3 reads CASSPGTGGRGEQYF. The CDR3 nucleotides read TGTGCTAGCAGCCCAGGGACAGGGGGTAGGGGCGAGCAGTACTTC.

The chain joins TRBV7-8 to TRBJ2-7, with D uncertain. There are 15 residues in the CDR3. V was shortened by 0 bases and J by 3 bases, with 12 bases between the two germline ends. Germline V CDR1 and CDR2: SGHVS, FQNEAQ. This CDR3 is CASSLAIHRNYEQYF. In DNA, the CDR3 is TGTGCCAGCAGCTTAGCGATCCACAGAAACTACGAGCAGTACTTC.

The chain uses TRBV27 and TRBJ1-2; TRBD1 matches 8 bases. The CDR3 consists of 14 residues. With 5 bases clipped from V and 6 bases from J, the junction kept 8 bases outside the gene matches. In germline, CDR1 is MNHEY, CDR2 SMNVEV (reference sequence). CDR3 protein: CASSPRRGRDGYTF. The CDR3, as DNA: TGTGCCAGCAGTCCCCGCAGGGGGCGGGATGGCTACACCTTC.

This clone has more than one count but fewer than ten. The chain uses TRBV4-2 and TRBJ1-3; 9 bases agree with TRBD1. Looked up from germline, CDR1 is LGHNA and CDR2 is YNFKEQ. This CDR3 comprises 16 residues. The junction had 4 bases not matched to a gene; V was cut back by 2 bases and J by 2 bases. CDR3 nucleotide sequence: TGTGCCAGCAGCCAAAGGGACAGGGCTCCTGGAAACACCATATATTTT. Translation gives CASSQRDRAPGNTIYF.

This clone was recorded once. The chain uses TRBV7-9 and TRBJ2-7, with 8 bases lining up with TRBD1. Germline CDR1 is SEHNR and CDR2 is FQNEAQ (reference sequence). The CDR3 has 16 amino acids. V gave up 2 bases and J gave up 0 bases; unmatched junction bases: 6. The CDR3 protein is CASSLTAGTGSYEQYF. The CDR3 region has the DNA TGTGCCAGCAGCTTAACCGCCGGGACAGGCTCCTACGAGCAGTACTTC.

The count of this clone is one. The chain combines TRBV2 with TRBJ2-1, with D possibly matching TRBD2 (5 bases). CDR1 and CDR2 (germline): SNHLY, FYNNEI. The CDR3 contains 16 residues. Trimming shortened V by 6 bases and J by 2 bases, and 17 bases separated the two germline ends. The CDR3 region has the DNA TGTGCCAGCAGCAAGGGCCGGGATACAACCTACAATGAGCAGTTCTTC. This codes for CASSKGRDTTYNEQFF.

This chain uses TRBV11-2 with TRBJ2-7; maybe TRBD2 (6 bases). The CDR3 spans 16 residues. Trimming left V 0 bases short and J 0 bases short, with 12 bases between. CDR1 is SGHAT, CDR2 FQNNGV, per germline. In DNA, the CDR3 is TGTGCCAGCAGCTTAGAGTGGCGGGAAAGCTCCTACGAGCAGTACTTC. Amino acids: CASSLEWRESSYEQYF.

The rearrangement links TRBV18 to TRBJ1-5; D unresolved. Germline-derived CDR1 and CDR2 are KGHSH and LQKENI. The V end lost 4 bases, the J end lost 3 bases, and 22 bases lay between the germline ends. The CDR3 totals 18 residues. The CDR3 reads CASSRTRNPMGTNQPQHF. CDR3 nucleotide sequence: TGTGCCAGCTCACGAACCAGGAACCCGATGGGTACCAATCAGCCCCAGCATTTT.

In this sample, this clone turned up once. CDR3 bases: TGTGCCAGCAATAAAATCAGCGGGCAGCCCCAGCATTTT. Translated, it gives CASNKISGQPQHF. The gene calls are TRBV2 and TRBJ1-5; D is unresolved. There are 13 residues in the CDR3. CDR1 is SNHLY, CDR2 FYNNEI, per germline. V was clipped by 7 bases and J by 7 bases, with 14 bases between them.